These T cell receptor beta chains were read from a single sample in a study of blood T cell repertoires in COVID-19. Measured with immunoSEQ multiplex PCR; TCRdb has only the in-frame clones, and not every one. The sample has nearly 200,000 clones, around 89% seen once. Sequences were obtained from PBMCs or T cells enriched from blood (not recorded which). The receptors stem from a woman aged 18 to 35 who had recovered from COVID-19. Both conserved end residues are part of each CDR3. The D gene is left open where the match is weak. Some rows have no size entry. The others give once, few or many, or a class for an expanded clone.

>NA|15|TRBD1|TRBJ2-1|TRBV29-1
TGCAGCGTTGAAAAGGGGACAGGGCCTAGCAATGAGCAGTTCTTC
CSVEKGTGPSNEQFF
>once|12|NA|TRBJ1-2|TRBV7-9
TGTGCCAGCAGCTTAGAATCTTATGGCTACACCTTC
CASSLESYGYTF
>NA|13|NA|TRBJ1-5|TRBV9
TGTGCCAGCAGCACCGCTACCAATCAGCCCCAGCATTTT
CASSTATNQPQHF
>NA|14|NA|TRBJ1-2|TRBV19
TGTGCCAGTGCTTCACACGGGGGAGGATACGGCTACACCTTC
CASASHGGGYGYTF
>NA|14|TRBD1|TRBJ2-7|TRBV5-1
TGCGCCAGCAGCGGCGGGACAGGGGGTCTCGAGCAGTACTTC
CASSGGTGGLEQYF
>NA|13|TRBD1|TRBJ1-4|TRBV18
TGTGCCAGCTCAGAACTAGAGGGGGCAAAACTGTTTTTT
CASSELEGAKLFF
>NA|16|TRBD2|TRBJ2-3|TRBV4-2
TGTGCCAGCAGCCAAGCTAGCGGGGGGAGCCCAGATACGCAGTATTTT
CASSQASGGSPDTQYF
>once|12|TRBD1|TRBJ1-2|TRBV5-1
TGCGCCAGCAGAGGGACAGTCTATGGCTACACCTTC
CASRGTVYGYTF
>NA|15|NA|TRBJ2-3|TRBV7-9
TGTGCCAGCAGCTCCCGGGGGTGGGGCACAGATACGCAGTATTTT
CASSSRGWGTDTQYF
>NA|18|TRBD1|TRBJ2-2|TRBV18
TGTGCCAGCTCACCACTTCTAATTGGACAGGGAGAAACCGGGGAGCTGTTTTTT
CASSPLLIGQGETGELFF
>NA|15|NA|TRBJ2-4|TRBV5-4
TGTGCCAGCAGCTTGGGGGGCCAGGGAGGAAACATTCAGTACTTC
CASSLGGQGGNIQYF
>NA|17|TRBD1|TRBJ2-1|TRBV11-3
TGTGCCAGCAGCATTTATGCCCCGGGACAGGGGAACAATGAGCAGTTCTTC
CASSIYAPGQGNNEQFF
>NA|16|NA|TRBJ2-1|TRBV5-1
TGCGCCAGCAGCTTGTCCCGGGACTGGGGATACAATGAGCAGTTCTTC
CASSLSRDWGYNEQFF
>NA|17|TRBD2|TRBJ2-7|TRBV27
TGTGCCAGCAGTTCTAAGGGACTAGCGGGGAGAACCTACGAGCAGTACTTC
CASSSKGLAGRTYEQYF
>NA|15|NA|TRBJ2-2|TRBV19
TGTGCCAGTAGTACTTGGGGGGCGAACACCGGGGAGCTGTTTTTT
CASSTWGANTGELFF
>once|17|NA|TRBJ2-7|TRBV5-6
TGTGCCAGCAGCTTGGTACCGGGAGTGGGTAGCTCCTACGAGCAGTACTTC
CASSLVPGVGSSYEQYF
>NA|15|TRBD1|TRBJ1-5|TRBV24-1
TGTGCCACCAGTGACAAGGACAGGACGAATCAGCCCCAGCATTTT
CATSDKDRTNQPQHF
>NA|12|TRBD1|TRBJ1-1|TRBV7-9
TGTGCCAGCAGACTGGACAGGGGCAGTGCTTTCTTT
CASRLDRGSAFF
>NA|16|TRBD1|TRBJ2-7|TRBV29-1
TGCAGCGTTGAAGCTCCCGGACAGGGGGCCAGCTACGAGCAGTACTTC
CSVEAPGQGASYEQYF
>NA|14|TRBD1|TRBJ1-4|TRBV19
TGTGCCAGTAGCCGACAGGGGGAGAATGAAAAACTGTTTTTT
CASSRQGENEKLFF
>NA|16|TRBD1|TRBJ1-5|TRBV18
TGTGCCAGCTCACCAGCCGGGACAGGGGGGGGTCAGCCCCAGCATTTT
CASSPAGTGGGQPQHF
>NA|17|NA|TRBJ2-5|TRBV5-6
TGTGCCAGCAGCTTGGAGGGGGCGGGGAACCACCAAGAGACCCAGTACTTC
CASSLEGAGNHQETQYF
>NA|13|TRBD1|TRBJ1-5|TRBV24-1
TGTGCCACCAGTGATTCTGGGACAGGGGAACAACATTTT
CATSDSGTGEQHF
>once|14|NA|TRBJ2-7|TRBV5-4
TGTGCCAGCAGCTTGGACAGGGAGATCTACGAGCAGTACTTC
CASSLDREIYEQYF
>NA|14|TRBD1|TRBJ1-2|TRBV28
TGTGCCAGCAGGGACAGACAGGGGGCTAGGGGCTACACCTTC
CASRDRQGARGYTF
>many|17|TRBD1|TRBJ2-1|TRBV28
TGTGCCAGCAGTTTTCTGGACAGGGAAACTTCCTACAATGAGCAGTTCTTC
CASSFLDRETSYNEQFF
>NA|14|NA|TRBJ1-2|TRBV6-5
TGTGCCAGCACCCCAGGGGTATTGAGTTATGGCTACACCTTC
CASTPGVLSYGYTF
>NA|15|NA|TRBJ2-2|TRBV9
TGTGCCAGCAGCGTAGGTAGCTCCCTGACCGGGGAGCTGTTTTTT
CASSVGSSLTGELFF
>few|16|NA|TRBJ1-5|TRBV27
TGTGCCAGCAGCCTTCGGGGCAGGGACTTATTTCAGCCCCAGCATTTT
CASSLRGRDLFQPQHF